These 30 T cell receptor beta chains originate from one sample sequenced in a study of OX40 agonist ivuxolimab in advanced cancers. TCRdb keeps only in-frame clones here, not all; method: immunoSEQ multiplex PCR. The data contain tens of thousands of clones, 81% of them singletons. The input for sequencing was CD4+ or CD8+ T cells sorted from blood, taken in a trial of the OX40 agonist ivuxolimab. Source of these receptors: an adult with an advanced solid tumor such as melanoma, head and neck, liver or kidney cancer.

The chain combines TRBV5-1 with TRBJ2-7; D possibly corresponds to TRBD1 (7 bases). The length of the CDR3 is 13 residues. Germline CDR1 is SGHRS and CDR2 is YFSETQ. Trimming left V 0 bases short and J 6 bases short, with 10 bases between. The CDR3 DNA is TGCGCCAGCAGCTTGGACAGGGGAGGCGAGCAGTACTTC. Encoded protein: CASSLDRGGEQYF.

The V gene is TRBV18, the J gene TRBJ2-1; 11 bases fit TRBD2. J was trimmed by 6 bases and V by 4 bases; bases with no gene match: 5. The CDR3 runs to 15 residues. Germline V gene lookup returns CDR1 KGHSH and CDR2 LQKENI. Here the CDR3 DNA reads TGTGCCAGCTCACTGACTAGCGGGGACTTCAATGAGCAGTTCTTC. It codes for CASSLTSGDFNEQFF. Based on the CDR3 plus reference TRBV18 and TRBJ2-1, the full variable domain is NAGVMQNPRHLVRRRGQEARLRCSPMKGHSHVYWYRQLPEEGLKFMVYLQKENIIDESGMPKERFSAEFPKEGPSILRIQQVVRGDSAAYFCASSLTSGDFNEQFFGPGTRLTVL.

This chain connects TRBV19 to TRBJ2-2; no firm D call. The CDR3 contains 15 residues. The V gene lost 1 base and the J gene lost 5 bases, with 11 bases spanning the gap. Germline loops: CDR1 LNHDA, CDR2 SQIVND (reference sequence). DNA of the CDR3: TGTGCCAGTAGTATAGGAGCCCCGTCTACCGGGGAGCTGTTTTTT. Its protein product is CASSIGAPSTGELFF.

The rearrangement uses TRBV5-1 and TRBJ1-1; D is ambiguous. CDR3 length equals 11 residues. The V gene's germline CDR1 is SGHRS and CDR2 YFSETQ. V gave up 7 bases and J gave up 5 bases, with 9 bases separating them. The CDR3 sequence is CASRRETEAFF. As DNA, the CDR3 is TGCGCCAGCCGGCGGGAGACTGAAGCTTTCTTT.

This sequence joins TRBV6-1 and TRBJ1-1; TRBD1 aligns across 9 bases. The CDR3 sequence is 14 residues long. The ends lost 8 bases at V and 3 bases at J; junction bases unmatched: 7. Per germline, CDR1 MNHNS and CDR2 SASEGT. CDR3 sequence: CASARQGGDTEAFF. CDR3 bases: TGTGCCAGCGCCCGACAGGGGGGGGACACTGAAGCTTTCTTT.

DNA for the CDR3: TGTGCCAGTAGTAAGGACAGAGCCTACAATGAGCAGTTCTTC. This codes for CASSKDRAYNEQFF. The rearrangement uses TRBV19 and TRBJ2-1, with D tentatively TRBD1 (6 bases). The germline V gene encodes CDR1 LNHDA and CDR2 SQIVND (reference sequence). Trimming stripped 4 bases from V and 2 bases from J, with 9 bases between. The CDR3 is 14 amino acids. Full variable domain (outside the CDR3, taken from reference TRBV19 and TRBJ2-1): DGGITQSPKYLFRKEGQNVTLSCEQNLNHDAMYWYRQDPGQGLRLIYYSQIVNDFQKGDIAEGYSVSREKKESFPLTVTSAQKNPTAFYLCASSKDRAYNEQFFGPGTRLTVL.

Here the CDR3 reads CASSPGTRNSYGYTF. CDR3 sequence (DNA): TGCGCCAGCAGCCCCGGGACAAGGAATTCCTATGGCTACACCTTC. The rearrangement joins TRBV10-1 to TRBJ1-2; weak D call: TRBD1 (6 bases). CDR1 and CDR2 (germline): WNHNN, SYGVQD (reference sequence). The length of the CDR3 is 15 residues. Deletions cut 6 bases from V and 4 bases from J, with 18 bases between.

The rearrangement uses TRBV6-5 and TRBJ2-7; D unclear. The CDR3 runs 11 residues. Trimming shortened V by 5 bases and J by 5 bases, and 7 bases separated the two germline ends. CDR1 and CDR2 (germline): MNHEY, SVGAGI. The CDR3, as DNA: TGTGCCAGCAGTCCCTTGAACGAGCAGTACTTC. Amino acid sequence: CASSPLNEQYF.

The rearrangement joins TRBV19 to TRBJ2-2, with D unclear. The germline gives CDR1 LNHDA, CDR2 SQIVND (reference sequence). The CDR3 runs 13 residues. Trimming took 6 bases from V and 5 from J, leaving 10 bases between them. CDR3 in DNA: TGTGCCAGTAGGAGAGGTGAGACCGGGGAGCTGTTTTTT. Translation: CASRRGETGELFF. The entire variable domain, with the rest obtained from reference TRBV19 and TRBJ2-2, is as follows: DGGITQSPKYLFRKEGQNVTLSCEQNLNHDAMYWYRQDPGQGLRLIYYSQIVNDFQKGDIAEGYSVSREKKESFPLTVTSAQKNPTAFYLCASRRGETGELFFGEGSRLTVL.

The V and J genes are TRBV6-5 and TRBJ1-5; D uncertain. The CDR3 has 12 amino acids. Between the trimmed V and J ends, which lost 6 bases and 3 bases, there was a span of 6 bases. Germline V gives CDR1 MNHEY, CDR2 SVGAGI. The DNA for the CDR3 is TGTGCCAGCAGGACAATCAATCAGCCCCAGCATTTT. Amino acids: CASRTINQPQHF.

V usage is TRBV2 and J usage is TRBJ2-7, with D unresolved. The CDR3 consists of 9 residues. Trimming cost V 8 bases and J 7 bases, with 6 bases left between them. Germline CDR1 SNHLY, CDR2 FYNNEI. CDR3 sequence: CASGREQYF. DNA of the CDR3: TGTGCCAGCGGCAGGGAGCAGTACTTC.

V usage is TRBV7-2 and J usage is TRBJ2-1, with D uncertain. V shed 5 bases and J shed 4 bases, with 15 bases lying between them. The CDR3 has 15 amino acids. Germline V gives CDR1 SGHTA, CDR2 FQGNSA. This chain's CDR3 is CASSPTKSLYNEQFF. The CDR3 DNA reads TGTGCCAGCAGCCCGACCAAGAGCTTATACAATGAGCAGTTCTTC. Full variable domain (rest looked up from reference TRBV7-2 and TRBJ2-1): GAGVSQSPSNKVTEKGKDVELRCDPISGHTALYWYRQSLGQGLEFLIYFQGNSAPDKSGLPSDRFSAERTGGSVSTLTIQRTQQEDSAVYLCASSPTKSLYNEQFFGPGTRLTVL.

The chain uses TRBV5-6 and TRBJ2-7; 11 bases are shared with TRBD1. The germline gives CDR1 SGHDT, CDR2 YYEEEE. V was pared by 2 bases and J by 3 bases, with 4 bases of the junction left unmatched. The CDR3 has 15 amino acids. Here the CDR3 DNA reads TGTGCCAGCAGCTTACTCGGGACAGGGGGCTACGAGCAGTACTTC. It is translated as CASSLLGTGGYEQYF. The variable domain in full, with the rest retrieved from reference TRBV5-6 and TRBJ2-7, is DAGVTQSPTHLIKTRGQQVTLRCSPKSGHDTVSWYQQALGQGPQFIFQYYEEEERQRGNFPDRFSGHQFPNYSSELNVNALLLGDSALYLCASSLLGTGGYEQYFGPGTRLTVT.

V usage is TRBV4-3 and J usage is TRBJ2-5; D ambiguous. V lost 0 bases and J 5 bases, leaving 10 bases between the germline ends. The CDR3 is made up of 14 amino acids. Germline lookup yields CDR1 LGHNA and CDR2 YSLEER. CDR3 residues: CASSQDLGRETQYF. The CDR3 DNA reads as TGCGCCAGCAGCCAAGATCTGGGCAGGGAGACCCAGTACTTC.

This chain links TRBV4-2 with TRBJ1-1; D not resolved. Trimming removed 1 base from V and 5 bases from J, with 14 bases in between. The germline V gene has CDR1 LGHNA and CDR2 YNFKEQ. The CDR3 is 15 amino acids. CDR3 nucleotides: TGTGCCAGCAGCCAAGGGGGTGGAGGGAATACTGAAGCTTTCTTT. As protein: CASSQGGGGNTEAFF.

V usage is TRBV5-4 and J usage is TRBJ2-1; tentatively, D is TRBD1 (7 bases). This CDR3 has 13 residues. Trimming removed 1 base from V and 7 bases from J, with 9 bases in between. Germline V gene lookup returns CDR1 SGHNT and CDR2 YYREEE (reference sequence). CDR3 residues: CASSLSGGNEQFF. The CDR3 bases are TGTGCCAGCAGCTTGTCAGGGGGGAATGAGCAGTTCTTC.

This clone was detected only a few times. The gene calls are TRBV10-1 and TRBJ1-6; D is undetermined. Trimming removed 1 base at V and 10 bases at J, with 11 bases between. The CDR3 runs 14 residues. Germline CDR1 WNHNN, CDR2 SYGVQD (reference sequence). The CDR3 coding sequence is TGCGCCAGCAGTGAGTACGGCCCGGGGTCACCCCTCCACTTT. Translating it yields CASSEYGPGSPLHF.

The V and J genes are TRBV30 and TRBJ1-6; 7 bases are shared with TRBD1. The CDR3 sequence is 13 residues long. Germline V gene lookup returns CDR1 GTSNPN and CDR2 SVGIG (reference sequence). With 2 bases clipped from V and 14 bases from J, the junction kept 9 bases outside the gene matches. The CDR3 nucleotides read TGTGCCTGGAGTTCGGACAGGCCAGGAACCCTCCACTTT. Translating it yields CAWSSDRPGTLHF.

CDR3 sequence: CASSPGTAGEQYF. The CDR3 DNA reads TGTGCCAGCAGCCCAGGGACAGCCGGCGAGCAGTACTTC. The gene calls are TRBV11-2 and TRBJ2-7; 7 bases are a match to TRBD1. Germline trimming cut 5 bases from V and 6 bases from J; bases unmatched to any gene: 7. The germline V gene encodes CDR1 SGHAT and CDR2 FQNNGV. CDR3 length equals 13 residues.

This clone has more than one count but fewer than ten. The V and J genes are TRBV7-8 and TRBJ2-7; no reliable D call. Per germline, CDR1 SGHVS and CDR2 FQNEAQ. V was cut by 5 bases and J by 1 base, with 21 bases left in between. The CDR3 runs 17 residues. This CDR3 is CASSPAFRSKESYEQYF. For the CDR3, the DNA is TGTGCCAGCAGCCCAGCCTTTCGGTCGAAGGAGTCCTACGAGCAGTACTTC.

The J gene is TRBJ2-6, the V gene TRBV19; D is unresolved. This CDR3 region has 16 residues. The germline V and J ends were trimmed by 5 bases and 0 bases, with 11 bases remaining between them. Germline V CDR1 and CDR2: LNHDA, SQIVND (reference sequence). CDR3 bases: TGTGCCAGTAGTTTCCAGAGACGCTCTGGGGCCAACGTCCTGACTTTC. This translates into CASSFQRRSGANVLTF.

This chain connects TRBV29-1 to TRBJ1-3, with 7 bases fitting TRBD1. This CDR3 contains 14 residues. The J segment lost 0 bases and the V segment lost 7 bases, leaving 6 bases of the junction unmatched. The V gene's germline CDR1 is SQVTM and CDR2 ANQGSEA. CDR3 nucleotides: TGCAGCGCCCGACAGGGAAGCTCTGGAAACACCATATATTTT. The encoded protein is CSARQGSSGNTIYF.

V usage is TRBV2 and J usage is TRBJ2-3; D unclear. The germline V and J ends were trimmed by 8 bases and 0 bases, with 12 bases remaining between them. Germline V gene lookup returns CDR1 SNHLY and CDR2 FYNNEI. The CDR3 has 14 residues. The CDR3 spells CASATRLSTDTQYF. CDR3 coding DNA: TGTGCCAGCGCGACCCGGCTAAGCACAGATACGCAGTATTTT.

The gene calls are TRBV9 and TRBJ1-2; no definite D call. Germline V gene lookup returns CDR1 SGDLS and CDR2 YYNGEE. The CDR3 loop spans 13 amino acids. Trimming pared 0 bases from V and 6 bases from J, leaving 9 bases between. The CDR3 coding sequence is TGTGCCAGCAGCGTAGGGGCAGAAGATGGCTACACCTTC. Its protein product is CASSVGAEDGYTF.

The J gene is TRBJ2-3, the V gene TRBV5-4; D gene unclear. V lost 4 bases and J lost 2, with 11 bases in between. This CDR3 spans 14 amino acids. Germline CDR1 and CDR2: SGHNT and YYREEE (reference sequence). The chain's CDR3 is CASSITPATDTQYF. Here the CDR3 DNA reads TGTGCCAGCAGCATCACCCCTGCCACAGATACGCAGTATTTT.

The chain employs TRBV28 and TRBJ1-3; a possible D gene is TRBD1 (5 bases). CDR1 is MDHEN and CDR2 is SYDVKM in the germline V gene. This CDR3 comprises 14 residues. V lost 5 bases and J 4 bases, leaving 12 bases between the germline ends. The CDR3 nucleotides are TGTGCCAGCAGTCGGGGGGATATGGGAAACACCATATATTTT. It translates to CASSRGDMGNTIYF.

The chain joins TRBV15 to TRBJ2-2; D is unclear. CDR3 length: 12 residues. V shed 1 base and J shed 5 bases, with 2 bases lying between them. CDR1 and CDR2 from the germline V gene are LNHNV and YYDKDF (reference sequence). This CDR3 is CATSRVTGELFF. CDR3 nucleotides: TGTGCCACCAGCAGAGTAACCGGGGAGCTGTTTTTT.

Comment on this clone: Lacking the conserved final phenylalanine or tryptophan, this CDR3 likely reflects a read error. The DNA is left out, because the CDR3 cannot be placed on it with certainty; the CDR3 is given as TCRdb lists it. The genes are TRBV29-1 and TRBJ2-3; the D segment call TRBD1 is taken from the table without a DNA check. Germline V CDR1 and CDR2: SQVTM, ANQGSEA. The CDR3 is 9 residues long, ends included. CDR3: CSVEGTPLN.

This clone has just one count. V gene TRBV19 combines with J gene TRBJ1-5; weak D call: TRBD1 (5 bases). Per the germline V gene, CDR1 is LNHDA and CDR2 is SQIVND (reference sequence). The CDR3 has 13 amino acids. V dropped 4 bases and J dropped 6 bases, with 10 bases sitting between them. The CDR3 loop reads CASSTGITQPQHF. In nucleotides, the CDR3 is TGTGCCAGTAGTACAGGGATTACTCAGCCCCAGCATTTT.

The V call is TRBV6-5, the J call TRBJ2-5; D not resolved. CDR1 and CDR2 (germline): MNHEY, SVGAGI. Trimming left V 0 bases short and J 4 bases short, with 3 bases between. The CDR3 totals 12 residues. CDR3: CASSYSIETQYF. The CDR3, as DNA: TGTGCCAGCAGTTACTCGATAGAGACCCAGTACTTC.